This note documents a single T cell receptor beta chain sequence. The target antigen is unknown. Germline CDR1 MDHEN, CDR2 SYDVKM. CDR3 length: 16 amino acids. V gave up 5 bases and J gave up 4 bases; unmatched junction bases: 5. Here immunoSEQ multiplex PCR was the method, and the copy in TCRdb shows in-frame clones only, minus some. The sample records 25,000 to 35,000 clones, roughly 84% being singletons. The data were obtained in a study of OX40 agonist ivuxolimab in advanced cancers. Study-wide points: Doses of 0.1 to 3.0 mg/kg were accompanied by clonal expansion of CD4+ and CD8+ blood T cells by week 6. There were also nonresponders showing low normalized T-cell clonal expansion.

This clonotype was sampled from an adult with an advanced solid tumor such as melanoma, head and neck, liver or kidney cancer. The chain uses TRBV28 and TRBJ2-3, with TRBD2 matching 14 bases. The specimen was CD4+ or CD8+ T cells sorted from blood, collected in a trial of the OX40 agonist ivuxolimab. CDR3 nucleotide sequence: TGTGCCAGCAGTATGGGGACTAGCGGGAGATCAGATACGCAGTATTTT. Translating gives CASSMGTSGRSDTQYF. Supplemented by reference TRBV28 and TRBJ2-3, the full variable domain reads DVKVTQSSRYLVKRTGEKVFLECVQDMDHENMFWYRQDPGLGLRLIYFSYDVKMKEKGDIPEGYSVSREKKERFSLILESASTNQTSMYLCASSMGTSGRSDTQYFGPGTRLTVL.